The entry below gives a single T cell receptor beta chain sequence along with its context. This record comes from a study of T cell repertoires in ileal Crohn's disease. Study details: Surgery for a complication: stricturing in approximately 60%, penetrating in about 40%.

The germline CDR1 and CDR2 sequences are SGHTA and FQGNSA. The CDR3 loop spans 14 amino acids. The V segment lost 4 bases and the J segment 4 bases; nucleotides outside the gene matches: 3. The sample's time point: neoterminal ileum biopsy at postoperative endoscopy, about 6 months after surgery. Only in-frame clones appear in the TCRdb table, and some are missing; sequencing was by immunoSEQ multiplex PCR. The sample contains over 7,500 clones, about 80% of which appear only once. The clonotype comes from an adult with Crohn's disease. The chain joins TRBV7-2 to TRBJ2-7; 11 nucleotides line up with TRBD2. The sample was ileal tissue. The CDR3 spells CASSSRLAGYEQYF. The CDR3 nucleotides read TGTGCCAGCAGCTCCCGACTAGCGGGGTACGAGCAGTACTTC.